The entry below gives a single T cell receptor (beta chain) sequence along with its context. Generated by immunoSEQ multiplex PCR, the TCRdb table keeps only in-frame clones and is missing some. Among about 90,000 clones listed, roughly 93% were seen once. The CDR3 length is 19 residues. CDR1 MGHRA and CDR2 YSYEKL come from the germline V gene. With 0 bases clipped from V and 0 bases from J, the junction kept 3 bases outside the gene matches. The data stem from a study of control samples from healthy donors and cancer patients. Input material: blood. The chain recombines TRBV4-1 with TRBJ2-6, with TRBD2 matching 12 bases. The origin of this receptor is a woman aged 25 to 45 in good health. The DNA for the CDR3 is TGCGCCAGCAGCCAAGATGGGGGACTAGCGGGCTCTGGGGCCAACGTCCTGACTTTC. The encoded protein is CASSQDGGLAGSGANVLTF.